The T cell receptor beta chain described here comes from a study of shared clonotypes between healthy human individuals. About the study: Three men and a couple of women, aged 18 to 49, were donors. Study-wide points: Shared clonotypes: approximately 5.3% naive CD4, around 3.5% naive CD8, about 2.5% memory CD4, about 0.4% memory CD8.

To note about this clone: Its specificity is not known.

Germline V CDR1 and CDR2: SGDLS, YYNGEE. CDR3 length equals 13 residues. The V gene lost 5 bases and the J gene lost 5 bases, with 14 bases spanning the gap. Some clones are missing from TCRdb's copy, which holds only in-frame ones; the method was immunoSEQ multiplex PCR. This table holds around 1.4 million clones, less than 99% found once. The sequenced sample consisted of naive CD4+ T cells sorted from blood. Subset specified: CD45RA+ positively selected. The genes are TRBV9 and TRBJ2-7, with a weak D call TRBD1 (5 bases). The origin of this receptor is a young man in good health. The chain's CDR3 is CASREGRGHEQYF. CDR3 nucleotide sequence: TGTGCCAGCAGAGAAGGTAGGGGCCACGAGCAGTACTTC.